The 9 T cell receptor beta chains below come from one sample, sequenced in a study of PD-L1 blockade in urothelial cancer. Produced via immunoSEQ multiplex PCR; TCRdb's table is partial and in-frame only. In the table there are about 72,000 clones, around 84% of which are singletons. The sequencing here drew on PBMCs, taken around atezolizumab (anti-PD-L1) treatment. These receptors originate from a man in his sixties or seventies with urothelial cancer.

This chain joins TRBV25-1 and TRBJ2-6; 9 bases are shared with TRBD1. Germline-derived CDR1 and CDR2 are MGHDK and SYGVNS. J was trimmed by 2 bases and V by 5 bases; bases with no gene match: 10. The CDR3 has 18 amino acids. CDR3 loop: CASSSSNRGQAGANVLTF. The DNA for the CDR3 is TGTGCCAGCAGTTCCTCAAACAGGGGGCAGGCTGGGGCCAACGTCCTGACTTTC.

The chain joins TRBV10-1 to TRBJ2-7; 7 nucleotides match TRBD1. Germline trimming cut 4 bases from V and 3 bases from J; bases unmatched to any gene: 6. Per the germline V gene, CDR1 is WNHNN and CDR2 is SYGVQD (reference sequence). CDR3 length equals 14 residues. DNA of the CDR3: TGCGCCAGCAGTGCACTCCGGGACAGCTACGAGCAGTACTTC. It encodes CASSALRDSYEQYF.

The rearrangement joins TRBV29-1 to TRBJ2-1; 7 bases line up with TRBD2. Trimming took 6 bases from V and 0 from J; bases not matched to a gene: 8. The CDR3 loop spans 15 amino acids. Germline V gene sequence: CDR1 SQVTM, CDR2 ANQGSEA. CDR3 nucleotide sequence: TGCAGCGTCTCACCCGGGGGGAGCTCCTACAATGAGCAGTTCTTC. Protein product: CSVSPGGSSYNEQFF.

This chain joins TRBV15 and TRBJ1-4, with TRBD1 matching 11 bases. This CDR3 has 21 residues. Germline CDR1 and CDR2: LNHNV and YYDKDF (reference sequence). J gave up 0 bases and V 0 bases, and 12 bases lay outside the gene matches. The CDR3 region is CATSRDIPGQGDGATNEKLFF. CDR3 bases: TGTGCCACCAGCAGAGATATCCCGGGACAGGGGGATGGGGCAACTAATGAAAAACTGTTTTTT.

Only one count was recorded for this clone. The chain employs TRBV29-1 and TRBJ2-7, with a possible D match to TRBD2 (6 bases). Trimming removed 4 bases from V and 0 bases from J, with 25 bases in between. This CDR3 region has 18 residues. Germline loops: CDR1 SQVTM, CDR2 ANQGSEA. CDR3 residues: CSVGGTGVLPALSYEQYF. The CDR3 coding sequence is TGCAGCGTTGGGGGAACGGGAGTACTTCCCGCCCTCTCCTACGAGCAGTACTTC.

CDR3 region: CAISEVGQGNNYEQYF. CDR3 nucleotides: TGTGCCATCAGTGAGGTAGGACAGGGGAATAACTACGAGCAGTACTTC. J is TRBJ2-7 and V is TRBV10-3, with TRBD1 identical over 9 bases. CDR1 is ENHRY, CDR2 SYGVKD, per germline. The CDR3 totals 16 residues. J was trimmed by 3 bases and V by 2 bases; bases with no gene match: 8.

The chain joins TRBV6-5 to TRBJ2-7, with TRBD2 matching over 8 bases. Germline-derived CDR1 and CDR2 are MNHEY and SVGAGI. This CDR3 spans 13 amino acids. Trimming at V came to 8 bases and at J to 5 bases, leaving 8 bases not matched to a gene. The CDR3: CASAGGLGNEQYF. The CDR3 nucleotides are TGTGCCAGCGCGGGGGGCCTTGGGAACGAGCAGTACTTC.

The rearrangement uses TRBV21-1 and TRBJ2-5; the table's D call TRBD1 went unverified against the DNA. TRBV21-1 is labeled a pseudogene. The CDR3 extends over 15 amino acids. In DNA form, the CDR3 reads TGTGCCAGCAGCATCCAGACAGGGCGGGTAGAGACCCAGTACTTC. Translated, it gives CASSIQTGRVETQYF.

The chain joins TRBV7-3 to TRBJ2-1, with D tentatively TRBD1 (5 bases). V was shortened by 4 bases and J by 7 bases, with 14 bases between the two germline ends. Germline-derived CDR1 and CDR2 are SGHTA and FQGTGA. CDR3 length: 14 residues. This CDR3 is CASSSPAKGNEQFF. The CDR3 DNA sequence: TGTGCCAGCAGCTCCCCCGCAAAGGGGAATGAGCAGTTCTTC.